The sequence of this T cell receptor beta chain was determined in a study of glioma-infiltrating T cells after dendritic cell vaccination. Study-wide context: Treatment, given 2003 to 2012, was autologous tumor lysate-pulsed dendritic cell vaccination. Overall study results and limits: Estimated pretreatment TIL content predicted outcome after dendritic cell vaccination.

The CDR3 is 15 residues long. Germline values: CDR1 SGHVS, CDR2 FQNEAQ. The V and J ends lost 2 bases and 7 bases, in that order; junction bases with no gene match: 8. As regards this clone: What it binds is unknown.

TCRdb's copy holds only in-frame clones and misses some; the assay was immunoSEQ multiplex PCR. The repertoire has about 50,000 clones, about 84% of them found once; the top ten carry about 9%. Specified time point: after dendritic cell vaccination, including at tumor progression/relapse. All glioblastoma patients lacked an isocitrate dehydrogenase mutation. The sequencing here drew on blood, taken after dendritic cell vaccination. The chain has TRBV7-8 and TRBJ2-3; TRBD2 aligns across 8 bases. The receptor was isolated from a human donor with glioblastoma. DNA of the CDR3: TGTGCCAGCAGCTTAATCGGGGGGGCCCACCATACGCAGTATTTT. Its protein is CASSLIGGAHHTQYF.